This T cell receptor beta chain was sequenced for a study of cytomegalovirus exposure and HLA in healthy donors. Whole-study findings and limits: Follow-up analysis seemed to connect common viral pathogens with several of the most significant clusters identified. Owing to their indistinguishability, certain V segments, notably TRBV6-2 and TRBV6-3, were excluded.

Amplification used 60 Vbeta primers and 13 Jbeta primers. Profiled with immunoSEQ multiplex PCR; TCRdb holds only in-frame clones, not every one. The sample includes over 120,000 clones, around 80% of them seen just once. CDR1 is MNHEY and CDR2 is SMNVEV in the germline V gene (reference sequence). V lost 0 bases and J lost 1, with 6 bases in between. The CDR3 runs to 14 residues. This clone was seen only once. Its target is unknown. This sequence was found in a woman aged 55-75 years in good health and CMV-seropositive. Sequencing input: PBMCs. The rearrangement links TRBV27 to TRBJ1-1; unclear D gene. The DNA of the CDR3 is TGTGCCAGCAGTTTATCGGCAGGGAACACTGAAGCTTTCTTT. This codes for CASSLSAGNTEAFF.